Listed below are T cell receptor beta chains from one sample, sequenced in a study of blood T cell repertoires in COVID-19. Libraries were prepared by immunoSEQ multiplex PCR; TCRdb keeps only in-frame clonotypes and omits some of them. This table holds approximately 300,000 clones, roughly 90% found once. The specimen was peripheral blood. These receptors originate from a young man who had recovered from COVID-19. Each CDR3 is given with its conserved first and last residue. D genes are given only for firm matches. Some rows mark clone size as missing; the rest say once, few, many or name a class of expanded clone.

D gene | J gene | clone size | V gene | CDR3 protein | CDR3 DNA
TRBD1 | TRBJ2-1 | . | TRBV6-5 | CATRPGQLPREQFF | TGTGCCACCAGACCGGGACAGCTACCGCGTGAGCAGTTCTTC
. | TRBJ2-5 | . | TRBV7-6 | CASSLAATQETQYF | TGTGCCAGCAGCTTAGCAGCGACCCAAGAGACCCAGTACTTC
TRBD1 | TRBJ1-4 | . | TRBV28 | CASSSYRGGEKLFF | TGTGCCAGCAGTTCGTACAGGGGGGGCGAAAAACTGTTTTTT
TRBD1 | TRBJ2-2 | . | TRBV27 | CASSFDRGRLFF | TGTGCCAGCAGTTTCGACAGGGGAAGGCTGTTTTTT
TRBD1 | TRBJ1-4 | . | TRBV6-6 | CASSRSSRDSHNEKLFF | TGTGCCAGCAGTCGATCCAGTCGGGACAGCCATAATGAAAAACTGTTTTTT
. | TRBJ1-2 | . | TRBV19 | CASSILQSSYGYTF | TGTGCCAGTAGTATACTTCAGTCTTCCTATGGCTACACCTTC
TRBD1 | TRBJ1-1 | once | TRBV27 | CASTPDRVGTEAFF | TGTGCCAGCACCCCAGACAGGGTTGGGACTGAAGCTTTCTTT
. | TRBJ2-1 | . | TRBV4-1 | CASSQRQGLDEQFF | TGCGCCAGCAGCCAACGGCAGGGTCTCGATGAGCAGTTCTTC
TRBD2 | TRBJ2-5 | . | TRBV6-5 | CASSVAGGPRETQYF | TGTGCCAGCAGCGTAGCGGGAGGGCCGCGAGAGACCCAGTACTTC
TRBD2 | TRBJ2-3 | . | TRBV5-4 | CASSLTSGEDTQYF | TGTGCCAGCAGCTTGACTAGCGGGGAGGATACGCAGTATTTT
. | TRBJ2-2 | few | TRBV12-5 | CASGLGLANTGELFF | TGTGCTAGTGGTTTGGGACTTGCCAACACCGGGGAGCTGTTTTTT
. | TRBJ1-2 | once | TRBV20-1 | CSARGREGYTF | TGCAGTGCTAGGGGCCGGGAGGGCTACACCTTC
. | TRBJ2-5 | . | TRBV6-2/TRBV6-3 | CASSFRQIQETQYF | TGTGCCAGCAGTTTTCGACAGATCCAAGAGACCCAGTACTTC
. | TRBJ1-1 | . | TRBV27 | CASRSLAGLKSTEAFF | TGTGCCAGCCGTTCGCTCGCCGGTTTGAAGAGCACTGAAGCTTTCTTT
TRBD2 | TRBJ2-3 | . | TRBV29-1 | CSVEGGLAGGTDTQYF | TGCAGCGTTGAAGGAGGACTGGCGGGAGGGACTGATACGCAGTATTTT
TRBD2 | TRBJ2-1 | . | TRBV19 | CASSPIAGASYNEQFF | TGTGCCAGTAGTCCGATAGCGGGAGCGTCCTACAATGAGCAGTTCTTC
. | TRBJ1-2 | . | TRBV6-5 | CASMSGSSYGYTF | TGTGCCAGCATGTCTGGATCTAGCTATGGCTACACCTTC
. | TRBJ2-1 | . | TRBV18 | CASSPLSTYNEQFF | TGTGCCAGCTCACCACTAAGCACCTACAATGAGCAGTTCTTC
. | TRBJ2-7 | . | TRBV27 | CASSLTFSYEQYF | TGTGCCAGCAGCCTGACTTTCAGCTACGAGCAGTACTTC
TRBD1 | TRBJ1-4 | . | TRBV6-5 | CASSLYRGSNEKLFF | TGTGCCAGCAGTCTTTACAGGGGCTCTAATGAAAAACTGTTTTTT
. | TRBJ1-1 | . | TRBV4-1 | CASSLQQGGTEAFF | TGCGCCAGCAGCCTACAACAGGGCGGCACTGAAGCTTTCTTT
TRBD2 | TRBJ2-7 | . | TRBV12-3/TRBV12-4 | CASSPPGGAQYF | TGTGCCAGCAGTCCCCCGGGGGGGGCGCAGTACTTC
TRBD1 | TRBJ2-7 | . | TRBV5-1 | CASSSHLTGSEQYF | TGCGCCAGCAGCTCCCACCTGACAGGGAGCGAGCAGTACTTC
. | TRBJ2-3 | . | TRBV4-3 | CASSQDRRGAADTQYF | TGCGCCAGCAGCCAAGATCGTCGGGGGGCGGCAGATACGCAGTATTTT
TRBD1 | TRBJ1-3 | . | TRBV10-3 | CAISRRDRGGNTIYF | TGTGCCATCAGCAGACGGGACAGGGGTGGAAACACCATATATTTT
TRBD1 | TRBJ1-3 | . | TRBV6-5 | CASSFDREGNTIYF | TGTGCCAGCAGTTTCGACAGGGAAGGAAACACCATATATTTT
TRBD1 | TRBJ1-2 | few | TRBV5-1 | CASSPLATGNYGYTF | TGCGCCAGCAGCCCCCTTGCGACAGGGAACTATGGCTACACCTTC
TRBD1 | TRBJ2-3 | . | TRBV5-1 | CASSASRDRVADTQYF | TGCGCCAGCAGCGCCAGCAGGGACAGGGTGGCAGATACGCAGTATTTT
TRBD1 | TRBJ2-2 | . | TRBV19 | CASNPQGRYTGELFF | TGTGCCAGTAATCCACAGGGGCGGTACACCGGGGAGCTGTTTTTT
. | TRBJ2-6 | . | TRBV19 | CASSLISGANVLTF | TGTGCCAGTAGCTTAATATCTGGGGCCAACGTCCTGACTTTC
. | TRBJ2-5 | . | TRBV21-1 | CASSKPLSGSLVETQYF | TGTGCCAGCAGCAAACCCCTATCCGGGAGTTTGGTTGAGACCCAGTACTTC
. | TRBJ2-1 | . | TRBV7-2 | CASSSGPRGLPQFF | TGTGCCAGCAGCTCCGGTCCCAGGGGCCTTCCGCAGTTCTTC
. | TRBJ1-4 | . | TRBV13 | CASSFGRFGVLNEKLFF | TGTGCCAGCAGCTTCGGACGTTTCGGGGTTCTGAATGAAAAACTGTTTTTT
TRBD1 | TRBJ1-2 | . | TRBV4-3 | CASSQDLGQVDYGYTF | TGCGCCAGCAGCCAGGATCTGGGACAGGTAGACTATGGCTACACCTTC
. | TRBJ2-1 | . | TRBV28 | CASSNIVDSGWVDEQFF | TGTGCCAGCAGTAACATAGTGGACAGTGGTTGGGTCGATGAGCAGTTCTTC
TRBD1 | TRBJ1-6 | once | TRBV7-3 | CASSLSGTGGSPLHF | TGTGCCAGCAGCTTAAGTGGGACAGGGGGTTCACCCCTCCACTTT
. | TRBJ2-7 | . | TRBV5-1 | CASSLGQATYEQYF | TGCGCCAGCAGCTTGGGACAGGCAACCTACGAGCAGTACTTC
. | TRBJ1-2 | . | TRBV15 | CATSSGGGACGYTF | TGTGCCACCAGTAGTGGGGGGGGCGCGTGTGGCTACACCTTC
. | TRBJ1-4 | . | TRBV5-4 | CASSARGFGDEKLFF | TGTGCCAGCAGCGCTAGAGGGTTTGGGGATGAAAAACTGTTTTTT
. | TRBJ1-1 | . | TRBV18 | CASSPDPTANTEAFF | TGTGCCAGCTCACCCGACCCGACAGCGAACACTGAAGCTTTCTTT
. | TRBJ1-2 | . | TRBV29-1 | CSVERGGNYGYTF | TGCAGCGTTGAACGGGGGGGGAACTATGGCTACACCTTC
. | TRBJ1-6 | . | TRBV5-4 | CASRYDTNSPLHF | TGTGCCAGCAGATACGACACCAATTCACCCCTCCACTTT
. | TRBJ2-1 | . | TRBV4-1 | CASSRVGSEQFF | TGCGCCAGCAGCCGCGTCGGGAGTGAGCAGTTCTTC
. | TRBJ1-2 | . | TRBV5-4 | CASSNDMGVSDGYTF | TGTGCCAGCAGCAATGACATGGGCGTGTCGGATGGCTACACCTTC
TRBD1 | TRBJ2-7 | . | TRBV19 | CASSMGQVGTYEQYF | TGTGCCAGTAGTATGGGACAGGTAGGGACCTACGAGCAGTACTTC
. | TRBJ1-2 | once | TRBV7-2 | CASSRTWTAHNYGYTF | TGTGCCAGCAGTCGCACCTGGACAGCCCATAACTATGGCTACACCTTC
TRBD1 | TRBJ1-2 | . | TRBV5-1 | CASRGTDTNYGYTF | TGCGCCAGCAGGGGGACAGATACTAACTATGGCTACACCTTC
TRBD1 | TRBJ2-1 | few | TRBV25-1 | CASSEPRGHDEQFF | TGTGCCAGCAGTGAACCCAGGGGGCACGATGAGCAGTTCTTC
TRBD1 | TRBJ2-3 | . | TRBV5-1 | CASSPDREDTQYF | TGCGCCAGCAGCCCCGACAGGGAAGATACGCAGTATTTT
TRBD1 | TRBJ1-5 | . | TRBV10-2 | CASSPGQYQPQHF | TGCGCCAGCAGCCCGGGACAGTATCAGCCCCAGCATTTT
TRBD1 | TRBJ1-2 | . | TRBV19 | CASLSGQGSYGYTF | TGTGCCAGCCTCAGCGGACAGGGCAGCTATGGCTACACCTTC